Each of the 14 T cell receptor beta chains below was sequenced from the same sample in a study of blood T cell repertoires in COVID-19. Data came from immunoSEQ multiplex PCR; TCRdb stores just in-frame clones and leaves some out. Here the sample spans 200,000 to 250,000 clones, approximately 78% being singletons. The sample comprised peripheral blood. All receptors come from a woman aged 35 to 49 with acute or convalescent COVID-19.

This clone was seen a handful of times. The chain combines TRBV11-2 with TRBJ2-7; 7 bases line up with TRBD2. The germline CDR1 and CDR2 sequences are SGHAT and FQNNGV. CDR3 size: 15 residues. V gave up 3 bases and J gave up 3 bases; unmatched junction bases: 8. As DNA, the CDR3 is TGTGCCAGCAGCTTCGAGGCTGGCGGGAGCTACGAGCAGTACTTC. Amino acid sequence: CASSFEAGGSYEQYF. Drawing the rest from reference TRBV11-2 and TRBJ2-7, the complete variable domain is EAGVAQSPRYKIIEKRQSVAFWCNPISGHATLYWYQQILGQGPKLLIQFQNNGVVDDSQLPKDRFSAERLKGVDSTLKIQPAKLEDSAVYLCASSFEAGGSYEQYFGPGTRLTVT.

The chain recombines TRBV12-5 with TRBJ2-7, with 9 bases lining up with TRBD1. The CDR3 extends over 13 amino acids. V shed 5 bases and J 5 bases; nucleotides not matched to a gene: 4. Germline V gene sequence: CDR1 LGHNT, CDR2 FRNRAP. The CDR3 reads CASGEQGAHEQYF. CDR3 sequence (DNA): TGTGCTAGTGGTGAACAGGGGGCCCACGAGCAGTACTTC.

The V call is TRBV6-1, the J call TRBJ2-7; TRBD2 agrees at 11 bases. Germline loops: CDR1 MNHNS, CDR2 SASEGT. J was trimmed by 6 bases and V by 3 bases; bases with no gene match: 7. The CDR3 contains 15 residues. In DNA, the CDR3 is TGTGCCAGCAGTGAGATAGCGGGAGGGCCGCGCGAGCAGTACTTC. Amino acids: CASSEIAGGPREQYF.

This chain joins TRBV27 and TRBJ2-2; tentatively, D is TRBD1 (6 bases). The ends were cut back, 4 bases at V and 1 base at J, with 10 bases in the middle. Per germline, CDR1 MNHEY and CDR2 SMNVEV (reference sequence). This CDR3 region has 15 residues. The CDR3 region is CASSSDRKNTGELFF. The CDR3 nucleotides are TGTGCCAGCAGTTCCGACAGGAAGAACACCGGGGAGCTGTTTTTT.

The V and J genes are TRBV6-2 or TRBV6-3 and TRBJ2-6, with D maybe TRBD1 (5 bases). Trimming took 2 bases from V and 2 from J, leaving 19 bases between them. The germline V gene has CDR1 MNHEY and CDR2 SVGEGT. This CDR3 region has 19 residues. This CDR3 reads CASSYHPTEKGPGANVLTF. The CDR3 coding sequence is TGTGCCAGCAGTTACCACCCGACAGAGAAGGGCCCTGGGGCCAACGTCCTGACTTTC.

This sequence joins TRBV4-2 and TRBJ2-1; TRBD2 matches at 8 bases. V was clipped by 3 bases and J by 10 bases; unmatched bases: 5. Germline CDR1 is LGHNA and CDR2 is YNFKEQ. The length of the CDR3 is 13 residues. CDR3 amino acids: CASSQARTSEQFF. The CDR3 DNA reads TGTGCCAGCAGCCAGGCCAGGACTAGCGAGCAGTTCTTC.

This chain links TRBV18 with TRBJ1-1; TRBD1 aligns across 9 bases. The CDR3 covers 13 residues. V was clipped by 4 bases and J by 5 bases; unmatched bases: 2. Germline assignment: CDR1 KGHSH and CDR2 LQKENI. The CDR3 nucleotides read TGTGCCAGCTCACGACAGGGGGGGACTGAAGCTTTCTTT. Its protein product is CASSRQGGTEAFF.

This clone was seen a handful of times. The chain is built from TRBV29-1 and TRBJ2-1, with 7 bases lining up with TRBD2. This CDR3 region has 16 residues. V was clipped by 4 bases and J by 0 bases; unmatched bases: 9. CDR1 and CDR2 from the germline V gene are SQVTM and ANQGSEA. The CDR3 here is CSVGLLASSSYNEQFF. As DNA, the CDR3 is TGCAGCGTTGGGCTACTAGCGTCGAGCTCCTACAATGAGCAGTTCTTC.

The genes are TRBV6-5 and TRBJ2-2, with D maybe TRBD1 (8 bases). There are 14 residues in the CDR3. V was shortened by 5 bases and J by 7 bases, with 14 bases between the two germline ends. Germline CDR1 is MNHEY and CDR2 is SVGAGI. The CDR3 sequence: CASSHRGGDGELFF. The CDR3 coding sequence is TGTGCCAGCAGTCACAGGGGGGGGGACGGGGAGCTGTTTTTT.

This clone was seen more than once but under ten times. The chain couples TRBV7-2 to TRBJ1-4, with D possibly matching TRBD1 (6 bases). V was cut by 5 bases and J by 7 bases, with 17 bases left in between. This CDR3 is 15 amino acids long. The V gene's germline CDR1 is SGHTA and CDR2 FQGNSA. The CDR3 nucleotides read TGTGCCAGCAGCCCCCAGGGGCAGAAAGGTGAAAAACTGTTTTTT. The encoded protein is CASSPQGQKGEKLFF.

This CDR3 reads CASKRRGDEQFF. The CDR3 nucleotides read TGTGCCAGCAAGAGACGGGGGGACGAGCAGTTCTTC. The rearrangement joins TRBV27 to TRBJ2-1; 7 bases fit TRBD2. Per the germline V gene, CDR1 is MNHEY and CDR2 is SMNVEV (reference sequence). The V gene end was trimmed by 7 bases and the J gene end by 10 bases; junction bases not matched to a gene: 7. CDR3 length: 12 amino acids.

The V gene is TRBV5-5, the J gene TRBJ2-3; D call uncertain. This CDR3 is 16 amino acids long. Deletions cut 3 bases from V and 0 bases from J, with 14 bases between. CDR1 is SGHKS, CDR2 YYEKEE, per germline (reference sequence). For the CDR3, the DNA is TGTGCCAGCAGCTCCCCTTTAGCTCCCAGCACAGATACGCAGTATTTT. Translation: CASSSPLAPSTDTQYF.

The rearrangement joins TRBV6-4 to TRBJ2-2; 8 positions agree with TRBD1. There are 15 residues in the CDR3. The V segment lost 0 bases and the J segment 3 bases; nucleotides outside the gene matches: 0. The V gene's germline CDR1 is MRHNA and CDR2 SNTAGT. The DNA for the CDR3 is TGTGCCAGCAGTGACTCGGGACAGGACACCGGGGAGCTGTTTTTT. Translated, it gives CASSDSGQDTGELFF.

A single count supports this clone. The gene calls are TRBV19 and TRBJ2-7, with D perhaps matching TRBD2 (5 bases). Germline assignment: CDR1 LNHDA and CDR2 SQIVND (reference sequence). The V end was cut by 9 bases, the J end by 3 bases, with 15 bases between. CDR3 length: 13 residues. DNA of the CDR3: TGTGCCAGCGAGGGCCCGCCTTACTACGAGCAGTACTTC. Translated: CASEGPPYYEQYF.